This T cell receptor beta chain was captured in a study of siplizumab effects on memory and regulatory T cells. Study-wide points: Researchers could not give a naive or memory phenotype to roughly 75-96% of proliferating CD4+ or CD8+ clones. Alloreactive sequences traceable to unstimulated CD4+ memory cells declined significantly under siplizumab. The study found that mappable alloreactive CD4+ clones averaged nearly 70% Treg-derived with siplizumab and roughly 27% in controls.

TCR templates numbering 80,000 to 100,000 were assayed per sample. Assay: immunoSEQ multiplex PCR; the TCRdb copy retains only in-frame clones and omits some. This sample has some 100,000 clones, with about 93% found just once. V shed 3 bases and J 3 bases; nucleotides not matched to a gene: 3. Germline V gene sequence: CDR1 SGHVS, CDR2 FQNEAQ. This CDR3 region has 14 residues. As concerns this clone: The antigen remains unidentified.

The clonotype comes from a human donor in good health. This chain uses TRBV7-8 with TRBJ1-2; 8 nucleotides align to TRBD1. The sequenced material came from Tregs sorted from blood. In DNA form, the CDR3 reads TGTGCCAGCAGCTTGACGGACAGGGACTATGGCTACACCTTC. It yields the protein CASSLTDRDYGYTF.